This T cell receptor (beta chain) was retrieved from a study of blood T cell repertoires in COVID-19. Study context: T cells, B-cell-depleted T cells, or PBMCs supplied cDNA or gDNA.

This clone was detected only a few times. CDR3 length: 15 amino acids. V shed 3 bases, J shed 7 bases, and the junction held 7 bases outside the gene matches. Germline CDR1 reads SGDLS; CDR2 reads YYNGEE. Profiling relied on immunoSEQ multiplex PCR, and the TCRdb table lists in-frame clones only, not all of them. The repertoire has hundreds of thousands of clones, around 87% of them found once; the top ten carry approximately 4%. The chain recombines TRBV9 with TRBJ1-4; 9 positions match TRBD1. Sequenced material: peripheral blood. The source of this sequence is a woman in her forties or fifties with active or convalescent COVID-19. CDR3 region: CASSDAGTGPEKLFF. The CDR3, as DNA: TGTGCCAGCAGCGACGCCGGGACAGGGCCTGAAAAACTGTTTTTT.